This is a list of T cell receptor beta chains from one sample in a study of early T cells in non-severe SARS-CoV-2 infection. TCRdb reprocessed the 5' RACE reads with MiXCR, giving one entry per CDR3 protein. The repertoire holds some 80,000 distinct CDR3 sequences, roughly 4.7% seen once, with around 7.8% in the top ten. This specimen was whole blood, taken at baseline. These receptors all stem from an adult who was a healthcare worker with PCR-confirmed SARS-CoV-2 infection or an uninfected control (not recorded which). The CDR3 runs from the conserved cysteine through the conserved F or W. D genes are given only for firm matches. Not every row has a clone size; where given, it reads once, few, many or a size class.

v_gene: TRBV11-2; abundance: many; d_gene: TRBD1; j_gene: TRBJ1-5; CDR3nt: TGTGCCAGCAGCTTAGGGACAGGCAATAATCAGCCCCAGCATTTT; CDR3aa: CASSLGTGNNQPQHF
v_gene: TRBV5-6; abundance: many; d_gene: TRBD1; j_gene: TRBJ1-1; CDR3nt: TGTGCCAGCAGCACGTCGACAGGGGGGGCTGAAGCTTTCTTT; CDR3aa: CASSTSTGGAEAFF
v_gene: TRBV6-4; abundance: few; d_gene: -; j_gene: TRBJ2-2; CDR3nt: TGTGCCAGCCAAAGGACGCCGAACACCGGGGAGCTGTTTTTT; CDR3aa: CASQRTPNTGELFF
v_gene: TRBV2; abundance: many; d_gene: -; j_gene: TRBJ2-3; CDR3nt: TGTGCCAGCAGTGTGAGGCCGGGCACAGATACGCAGTATTTT; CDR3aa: CASSVRPGTDTQYF
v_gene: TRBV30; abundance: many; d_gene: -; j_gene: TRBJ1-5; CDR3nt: TGTGCCTGGAGTATTTATCCCAATCAGCCCCAGCATTTT; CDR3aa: CAWSIYPNQPQHF
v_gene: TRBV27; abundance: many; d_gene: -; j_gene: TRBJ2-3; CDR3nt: TGTGCCAGCAGTTTGGGGCGAGGGCACACAGATACGCAGTATTTT; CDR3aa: CASSLGRGHTDTQYF
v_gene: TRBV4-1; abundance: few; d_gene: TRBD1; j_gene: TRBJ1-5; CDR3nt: TGCGCCAGCAGCCAAGGGACAGGGGGCGCGGGTAGCAATCAGCCCCAGCATTTT; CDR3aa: CASSQGTGGAGSNQPQHF
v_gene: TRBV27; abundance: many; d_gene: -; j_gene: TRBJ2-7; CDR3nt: TGTGCCAGCAGAGGGGGAGGACTCCTCTACGAGCAGTACTTC; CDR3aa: CASRGGGLLYEQYF
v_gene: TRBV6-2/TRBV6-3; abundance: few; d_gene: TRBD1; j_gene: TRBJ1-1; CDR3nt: TGTGCCAGCACCCCGGGGGACAGGGGGCGATTGTTCACTGAAGCTTTCTTT; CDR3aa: CASTPGDRGRLFTEAFF
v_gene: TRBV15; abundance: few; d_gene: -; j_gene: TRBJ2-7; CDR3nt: TGTGCCACCAGCTCTCCCGACAGTTACGAGCAGTACTTC; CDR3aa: CATSSPDSYEQYF
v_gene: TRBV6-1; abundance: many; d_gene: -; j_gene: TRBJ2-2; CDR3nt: TGTGCCAGCAGTGAACGGGTAGCGCCAAGTTCCAACACCGGGGAGCTGTTTTTT; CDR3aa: CASSERVAPSSNTGELFF
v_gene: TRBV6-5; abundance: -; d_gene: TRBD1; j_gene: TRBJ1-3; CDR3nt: TGTGCCAGCAGTCGGACAGGCTCTGGAAACACCATATATTTT; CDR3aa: CASSRTGSGNTIYF
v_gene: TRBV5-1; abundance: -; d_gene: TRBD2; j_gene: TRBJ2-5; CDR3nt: TGCGCCAGCACCCCTCAGGGAACTAGCGATCAAGAGACCCAGTACTTC; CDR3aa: CASTPQGTSDQETQYF
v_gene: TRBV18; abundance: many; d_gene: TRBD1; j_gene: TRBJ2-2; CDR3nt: TGTGCCAGCTCACCTGCACGGACAGGGGGAACCGGGGAGCTGTTTTTT; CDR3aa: CASSPARTGGTGELFF
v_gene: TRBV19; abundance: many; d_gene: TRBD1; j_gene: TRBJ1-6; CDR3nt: TGTGCCAGTAGTCCAGCTGCAGGGGGAGAATCACCCCTCCACTTT; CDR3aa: CASSPAAGGESPLHF
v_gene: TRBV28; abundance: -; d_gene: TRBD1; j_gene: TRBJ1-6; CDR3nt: TGTGCCAGCAGTCCACCCCCGGGACAGGGCTTTTTGGATTCACCCCTCCACTTT; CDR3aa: CASSPPPGQGFLDSPLHF
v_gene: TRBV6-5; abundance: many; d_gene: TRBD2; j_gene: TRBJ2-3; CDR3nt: TGTGCCAGCAGTTACTCGCCGGGAGGGCCGGGAGATACGCAGTATTTT; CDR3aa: CASSYSPGGPGDTQYF
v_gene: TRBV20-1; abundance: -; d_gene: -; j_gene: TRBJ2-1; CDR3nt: TGCAGACTAACCAGCGGAAGAACCTACAATGAGCAGTTCTTC; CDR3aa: CRLTSGRTYNEQFF
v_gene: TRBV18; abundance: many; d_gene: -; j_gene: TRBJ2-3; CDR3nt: TGTGCCAGCTCACAGAACCCGGGACGGGCAGATACGCAGTATTTT; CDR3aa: CASSQNPGRADTQYF
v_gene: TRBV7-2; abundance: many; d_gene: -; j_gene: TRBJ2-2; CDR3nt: TGTGCCAGCAGCCCTTGGCAGGGGGGCACCGGGGAGCTGTTTTTT; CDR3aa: CASSPWQGGTGELFF
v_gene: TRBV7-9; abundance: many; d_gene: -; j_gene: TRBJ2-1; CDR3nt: TGTGCCAGCAGCTTAGCGAGCTCCTACAATGAGCAGTTCTTC; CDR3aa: CASSLASSYNEQFF
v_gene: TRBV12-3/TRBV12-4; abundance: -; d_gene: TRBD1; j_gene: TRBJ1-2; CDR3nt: TGTGCCAGCTGCCCTTTCGGGACAGCGAATGGCTACACCTTC; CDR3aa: CASCPFGTANGYTF
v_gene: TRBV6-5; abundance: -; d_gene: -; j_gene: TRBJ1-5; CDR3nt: TGTGCCAGCAGTTATTATTCTGATCAGCCCCAGCATTTT; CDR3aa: CASSYYSDQPQHF
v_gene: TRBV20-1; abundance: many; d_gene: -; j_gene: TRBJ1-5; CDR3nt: TGCAGTGCCCTCTGGGGGGGGAGAGGCAATCAGCCCCAGCATTTT; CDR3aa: CSALWGGRGNQPQHF
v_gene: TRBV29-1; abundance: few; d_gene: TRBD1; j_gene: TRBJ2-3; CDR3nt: TGCAGCGTTGAAGATATAGTAGGCTCACAGGGGGGCGATACGCAGTATTTT; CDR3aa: CSVEDIVGSQGGDTQYF
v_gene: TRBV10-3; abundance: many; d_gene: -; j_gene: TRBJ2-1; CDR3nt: TGTGCCATCAGAGAGTCCCGGGACCCGGAGAGGTCCTACAATGAGCAGTTCTTC; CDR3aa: CAIRESRDPERSYNEQFF
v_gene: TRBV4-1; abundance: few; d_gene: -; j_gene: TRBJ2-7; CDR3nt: TGCGCCAGCAGCCCGCCCGAGAGACTCGTCCACGAGCAGTACTTC; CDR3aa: CASSPPERLVHEQYF
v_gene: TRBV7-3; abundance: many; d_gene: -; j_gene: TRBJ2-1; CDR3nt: TGTGCCAGCAGCTTAATTGGAAGTAGTGAGCAGTTCTTC; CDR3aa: CASSLIGSSEQFF
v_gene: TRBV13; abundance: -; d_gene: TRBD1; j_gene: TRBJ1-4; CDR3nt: TGTGCCAGCAGCACCCGTGGACAGGGGGTTCGGGAAAAACTGTTTTTT; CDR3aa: CASSTRGQGVREKLFF
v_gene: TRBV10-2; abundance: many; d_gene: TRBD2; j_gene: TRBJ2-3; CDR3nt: TGCGCCAGCAGATGGCTAGCGGGCACAGATACGCAGTATTTT; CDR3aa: CASRWLAGTDTQYF
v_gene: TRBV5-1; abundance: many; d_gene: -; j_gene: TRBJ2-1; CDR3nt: TGCGCCAGCAGCCCGGCCGGGGCAGCTGGCGACAATGAGCAGTTCTTC; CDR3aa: CASSPAGAAGDNEQFF
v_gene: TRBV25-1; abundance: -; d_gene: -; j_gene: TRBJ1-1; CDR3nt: TGTGCCAGCAGTGGCTTTAGTAGGGGCAAGGGGAACACTGAAGCTTTCTTT; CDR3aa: CASSGFSRGKGNTEAFF
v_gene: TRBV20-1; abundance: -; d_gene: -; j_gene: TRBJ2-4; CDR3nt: TGCAGTGCTAGTAGAGAAAACATTCAGTACTTC; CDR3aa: CSASRENIQYF
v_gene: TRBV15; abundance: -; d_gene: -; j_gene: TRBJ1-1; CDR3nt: TGTGCCACCAGCAGAGGAGGATCTGAAGCTTTCTTT; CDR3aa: CATSRGGSEAFF
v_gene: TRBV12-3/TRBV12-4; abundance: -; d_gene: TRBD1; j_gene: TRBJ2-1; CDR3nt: TGTGCCAGCAGTTTCTCGGGACAGGGCTTGGATGAGCAGTTCTTC; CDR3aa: CASSFSGQGLDEQFF
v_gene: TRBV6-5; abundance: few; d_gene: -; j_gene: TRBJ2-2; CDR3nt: TGTGCCAGCAGTTACTCGAGATATCCGAACACCGGGGAGCTGTTTTTT; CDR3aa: CASSYSRYPNTGELFF
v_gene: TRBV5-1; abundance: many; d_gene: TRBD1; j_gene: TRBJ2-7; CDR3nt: TGCGCCAGCAGCTTCCGGACAGGGGGATTCTACGAGCAGTACTTC; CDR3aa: CASSFRTGGFYEQYF
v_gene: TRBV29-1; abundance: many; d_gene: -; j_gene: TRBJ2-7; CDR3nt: TGCAGCGTTGAAGTTGCAGGGGTGGCGGAGCAGTACTTC; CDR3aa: CSVEVAGVAEQYF
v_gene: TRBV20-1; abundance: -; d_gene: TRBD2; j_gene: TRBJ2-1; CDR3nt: TGCAGTGCGAGCGGGAGCGTAAACAATGAGCAGTTCTTC; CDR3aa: CSASGSVNNEQFF
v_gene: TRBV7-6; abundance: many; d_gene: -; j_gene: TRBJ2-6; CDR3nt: TGTGCCAGCAGTCCAACCCCCGACAGCTTCTCTGGGGCCAACGTCCTGACTTTC; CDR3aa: CASSPTPDSFSGANVLTF
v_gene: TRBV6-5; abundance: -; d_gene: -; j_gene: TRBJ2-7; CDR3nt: TGTGCCAGCAGTTACAACGGTCCTACGATCGAGCAGTACTTC; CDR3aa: CASSYNGPTIEQYF
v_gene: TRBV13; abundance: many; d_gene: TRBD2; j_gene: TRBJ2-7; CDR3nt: TGTGCCAGCAGCTTAAGGACTAGCCGGACCTACGAGCAGTACTTC; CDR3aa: CASSLRTSRTYEQYF
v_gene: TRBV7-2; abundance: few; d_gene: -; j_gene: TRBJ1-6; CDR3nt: TGTGCCAGCAGCTCCGGGCCCAATTCACCCCTCCACTTT; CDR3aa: CASSSGPNSPLHF
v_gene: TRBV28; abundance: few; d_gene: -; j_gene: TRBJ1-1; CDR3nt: TGTGCCAGCAGTTCTCGGGGCATGAACACTGAAGCTTTCTTT; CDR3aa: CASSSRGMNTEAFF
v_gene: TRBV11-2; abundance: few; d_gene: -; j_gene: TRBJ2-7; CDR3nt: TGTGCCAGCAGCTTAGTCGGTAGCGGCCCCTACTACGAGCAGTACTTC; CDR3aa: CASSLVGSGPYYEQYF
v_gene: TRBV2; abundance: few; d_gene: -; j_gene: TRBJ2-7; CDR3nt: TGTGCCAGCAGTGAACGGTCCGGAGGTCGGGAGCAGTACTTC; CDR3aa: CASSERSGGREQYF
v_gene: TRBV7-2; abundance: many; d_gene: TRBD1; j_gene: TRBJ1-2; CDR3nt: TGTGCCAGCAGCCCCGACAGGGAGTATGGCTACACCTTC; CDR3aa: CASSPDREYGYTF
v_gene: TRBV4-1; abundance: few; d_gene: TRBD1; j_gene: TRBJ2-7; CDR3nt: TGCGCCAGCAGCCAAGAATCGATACAGGGGGTAGGGAGATCCTACGAGCAGTACTTC; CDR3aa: CASSQESIQGVGRSYEQYF
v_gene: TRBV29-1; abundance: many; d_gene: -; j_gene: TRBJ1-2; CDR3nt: TGCAGCGTACAGGGTTACTATGGCTACACCTTC; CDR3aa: CSVQGYYGYTF
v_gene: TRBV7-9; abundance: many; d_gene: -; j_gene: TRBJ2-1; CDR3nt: TGTGCCAGCAGCCGATCGGGTAATGAGCAGTTCTTC; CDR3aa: CASSRSGNEQFF
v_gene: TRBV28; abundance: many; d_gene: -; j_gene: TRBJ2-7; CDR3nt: TGTGCCAGCACCCTGATGACTAGCTCCTACGAGCAGTACTTC; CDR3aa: CASTLMTSSYEQYF
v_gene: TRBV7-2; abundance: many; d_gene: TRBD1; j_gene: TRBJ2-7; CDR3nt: TGTGCCAGCAGCTTGGGAGGGACAGGGGGGTACGAGCAGTACTTC; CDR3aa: CASSLGGTGGYEQYF
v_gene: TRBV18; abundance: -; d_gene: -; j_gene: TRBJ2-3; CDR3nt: TGTGCCAGCTCACCCCAGAGAGCAAGCACAGATACGCAGTATTTT; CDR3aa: CASSPQRASTDTQYF
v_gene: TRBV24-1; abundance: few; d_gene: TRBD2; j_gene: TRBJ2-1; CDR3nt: TGTGCCACCGGGACTAGCGGGAGGAATGAGCAGTTCTTC; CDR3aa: CATGTSGRNEQFF
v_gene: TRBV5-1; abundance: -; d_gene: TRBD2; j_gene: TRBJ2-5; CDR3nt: TGCGCCAGCAGCTTATGGACTAGCGGGAGAAGTGAGACCCAGTACTTC; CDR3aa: CASSLWTSGRSETQYF
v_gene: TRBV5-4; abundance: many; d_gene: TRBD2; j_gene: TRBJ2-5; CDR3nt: TGTGCCAGCAGCTCACGACCGGGACTAGCGGGAAAGGGGGAGACCCAGTACTTC; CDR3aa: CASSSRPGLAGKGETQYF
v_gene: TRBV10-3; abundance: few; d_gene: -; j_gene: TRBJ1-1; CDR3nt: TGTGCCATCGGTCTTAAGAACACTGAAGCTTTCTTT; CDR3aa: CAIGLKNTEAFF
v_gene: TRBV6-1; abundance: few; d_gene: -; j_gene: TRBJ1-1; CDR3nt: TGTGCCAGCAGTGATCCACCGCCCCGTTGGGGGAACACTGAAGCTTTCTTT; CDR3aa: CASSDPPPRWGNTEAFF
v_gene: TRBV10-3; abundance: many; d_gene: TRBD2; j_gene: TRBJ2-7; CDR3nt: TGTGCCATCAGTGAAACGGGGGGATACGAGCAGTACTTC; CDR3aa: CAISETGGYEQYF
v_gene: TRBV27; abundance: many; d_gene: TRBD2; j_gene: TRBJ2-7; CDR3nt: TGTGCCAGCAGTTTGTTAGGACTAGCGGCTACCTACGAGCAGTACTTC; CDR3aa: CASSLLGLAATYEQYF